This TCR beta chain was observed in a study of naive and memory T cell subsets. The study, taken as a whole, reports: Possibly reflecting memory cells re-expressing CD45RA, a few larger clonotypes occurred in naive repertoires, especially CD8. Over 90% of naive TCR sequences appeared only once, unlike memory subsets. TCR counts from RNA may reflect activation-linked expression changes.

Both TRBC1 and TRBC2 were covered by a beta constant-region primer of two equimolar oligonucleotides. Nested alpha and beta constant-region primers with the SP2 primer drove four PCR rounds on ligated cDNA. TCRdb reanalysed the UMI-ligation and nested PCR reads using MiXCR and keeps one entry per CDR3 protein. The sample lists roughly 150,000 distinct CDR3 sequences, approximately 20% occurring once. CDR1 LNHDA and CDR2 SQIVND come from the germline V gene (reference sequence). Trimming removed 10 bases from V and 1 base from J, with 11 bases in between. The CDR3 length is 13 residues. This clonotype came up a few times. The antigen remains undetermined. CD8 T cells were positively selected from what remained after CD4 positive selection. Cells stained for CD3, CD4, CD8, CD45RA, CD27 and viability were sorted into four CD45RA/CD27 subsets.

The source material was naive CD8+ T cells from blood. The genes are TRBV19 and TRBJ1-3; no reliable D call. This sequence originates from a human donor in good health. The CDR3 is CATSRHSGNTIYF. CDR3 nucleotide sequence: TGTGCCACCTCCAGGCATTCTGGAAACACCATATATTTT.